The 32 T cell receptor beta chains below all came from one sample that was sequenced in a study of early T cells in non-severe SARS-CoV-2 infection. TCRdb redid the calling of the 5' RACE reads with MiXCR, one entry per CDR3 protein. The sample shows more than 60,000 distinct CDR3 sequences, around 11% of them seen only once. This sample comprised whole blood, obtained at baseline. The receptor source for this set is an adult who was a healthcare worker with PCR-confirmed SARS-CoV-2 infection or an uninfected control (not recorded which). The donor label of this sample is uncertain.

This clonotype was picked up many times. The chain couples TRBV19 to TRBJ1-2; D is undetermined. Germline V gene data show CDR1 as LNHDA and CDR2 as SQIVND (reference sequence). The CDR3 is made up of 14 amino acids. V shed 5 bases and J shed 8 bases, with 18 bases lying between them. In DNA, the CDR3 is TGTGCCAGTAGTGTTTCCCTACTTGGGGTCGGCTACACCTTC. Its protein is CASSVSLLGVGYTF.

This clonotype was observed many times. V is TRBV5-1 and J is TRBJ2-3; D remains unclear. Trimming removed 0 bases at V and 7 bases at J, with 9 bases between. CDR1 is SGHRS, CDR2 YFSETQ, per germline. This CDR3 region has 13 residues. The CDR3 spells CASSLAGEYTQYF. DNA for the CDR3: TGCGCCAGCAGCTTGGCTGGGGAATATACGCAGTATTTT. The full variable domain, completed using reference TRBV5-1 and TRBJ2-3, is KAGVTQTPRYLIKTRGQQVTLSCSPISGHRSVSWYQQTPGQGLQFLFEYFSETQRNKGNFPGRFSGRQFSNSRSEMNVSTLELGDSALYLCASSLAGEYTQYFGPGTRLTVL.

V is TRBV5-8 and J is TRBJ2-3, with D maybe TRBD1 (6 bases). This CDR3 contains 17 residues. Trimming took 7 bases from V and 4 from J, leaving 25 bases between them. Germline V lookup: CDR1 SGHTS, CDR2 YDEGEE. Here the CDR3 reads CASGLRGGMVLSDTQYF. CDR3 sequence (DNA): TGTGCCAGCGGCCTTAGAGGGGGAATGGTTTTATCAGATACGCAGTATTTT.

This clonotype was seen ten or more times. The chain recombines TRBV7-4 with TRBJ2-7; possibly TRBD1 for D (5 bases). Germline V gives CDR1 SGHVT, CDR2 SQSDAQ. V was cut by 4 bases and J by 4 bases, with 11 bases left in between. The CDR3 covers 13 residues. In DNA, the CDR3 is TGTGCCAGCAGCTCTACAGGAAGGTACGAGCAGTACGTC. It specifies CASSSTGRYEQYV.

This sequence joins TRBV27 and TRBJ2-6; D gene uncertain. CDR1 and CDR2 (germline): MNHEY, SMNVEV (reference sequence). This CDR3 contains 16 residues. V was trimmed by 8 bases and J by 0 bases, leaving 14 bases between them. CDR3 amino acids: CASGTRIVSGANVLTF. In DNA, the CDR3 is TGTGCCAGCGGTACCCGAATAGTCTCTGGGGCCAACGTCCTGACTTTC.

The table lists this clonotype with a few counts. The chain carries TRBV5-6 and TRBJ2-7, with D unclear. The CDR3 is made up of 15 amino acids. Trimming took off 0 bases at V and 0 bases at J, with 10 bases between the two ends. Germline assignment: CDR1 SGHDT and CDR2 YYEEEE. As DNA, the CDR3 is TGTGCCAGCAGCTTGGACAGTGCCAGCTCCTACGAGCAGTACGTC. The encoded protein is CASSLDSASSYEQYV.

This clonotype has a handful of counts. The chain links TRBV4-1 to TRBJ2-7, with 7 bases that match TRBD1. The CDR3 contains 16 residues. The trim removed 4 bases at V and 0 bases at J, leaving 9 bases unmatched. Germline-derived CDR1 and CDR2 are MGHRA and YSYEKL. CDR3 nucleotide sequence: TGCGCCAGCAGCCTTTCTTGGACAGGACTCTCCTACGAGCAGTACGTC. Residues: CASSLSWTGLSYEQYV.

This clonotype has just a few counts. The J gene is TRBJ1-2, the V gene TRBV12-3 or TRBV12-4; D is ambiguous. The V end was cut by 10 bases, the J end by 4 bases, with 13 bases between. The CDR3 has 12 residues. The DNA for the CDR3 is TGTGCCATCTGGGCGGTTAGCTATGGCTACACCTTC. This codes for CAIWAVSYGYTF.

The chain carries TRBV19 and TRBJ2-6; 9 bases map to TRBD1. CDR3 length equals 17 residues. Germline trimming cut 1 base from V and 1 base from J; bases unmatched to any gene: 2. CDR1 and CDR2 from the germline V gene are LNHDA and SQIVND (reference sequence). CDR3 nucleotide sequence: TGTGCCAGTAGTATAGGGACAGGGGTATCTGGGGCCAACGTCCTGACTTTC. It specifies CASSIGTGVSGANVLTF.

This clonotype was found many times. CDR3 sequence reads: CASSLHGANVLTF. In nucleotides, the CDR3 is TGTGCCAGCAGCTTACATGGGGCCAACGTCCTGACTTTC. The chain links TRBV7-9 to TRBJ2-6; the D is unclear. The CDR3 has 13 amino acids. Germline V CDR1 and CDR2: SEHNR, FQNEAQ (reference sequence). V was shortened by 2 bases and J by 3 bases, with 2 bases between the two germline ends.

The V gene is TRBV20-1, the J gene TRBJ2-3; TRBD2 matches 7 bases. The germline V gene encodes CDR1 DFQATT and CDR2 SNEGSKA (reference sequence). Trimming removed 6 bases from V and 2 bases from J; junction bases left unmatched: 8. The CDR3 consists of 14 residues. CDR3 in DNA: TGCAGTGCGCGAGCGGGACGAAACACAGATACGCAGTATTTT. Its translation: CSARAGRNTDTQYF.

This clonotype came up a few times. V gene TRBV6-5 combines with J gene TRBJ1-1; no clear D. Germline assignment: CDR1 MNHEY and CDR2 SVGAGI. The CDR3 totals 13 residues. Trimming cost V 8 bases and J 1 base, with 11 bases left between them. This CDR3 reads CASGKVRNTEAFF. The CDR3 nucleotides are TGTGCCAGCGGAAAGGTCCGGAACACTGAAGCTTTCTTT.

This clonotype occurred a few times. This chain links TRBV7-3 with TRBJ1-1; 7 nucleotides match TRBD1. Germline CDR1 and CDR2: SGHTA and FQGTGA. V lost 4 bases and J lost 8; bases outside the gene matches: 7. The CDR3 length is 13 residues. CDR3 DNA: TGTGCCAGCAGCTCACCCGGGACAGCCGAAGCTTTCTTT. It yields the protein CASSSPGTAEAFF. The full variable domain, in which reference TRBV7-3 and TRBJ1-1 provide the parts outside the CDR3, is GAGVSQTPSNKVTEKGKYVELRCDPISGHTALYWYRQSLGQGPEFLIYFQGTGAADDSGLPNDRFFAVRPEGSVSTLKIQRTERGDSAVYLCASSSPGTAEAFFGQGTRLTVV.

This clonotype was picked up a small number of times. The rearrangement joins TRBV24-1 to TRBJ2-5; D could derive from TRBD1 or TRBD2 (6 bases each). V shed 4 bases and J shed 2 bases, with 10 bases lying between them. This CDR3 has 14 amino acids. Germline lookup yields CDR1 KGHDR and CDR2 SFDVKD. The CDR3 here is CATSDTGRQETQYF. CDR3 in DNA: TGTGCCACCAGTGACACAGGGAGGCAAGAGACCCAGTACTTC.

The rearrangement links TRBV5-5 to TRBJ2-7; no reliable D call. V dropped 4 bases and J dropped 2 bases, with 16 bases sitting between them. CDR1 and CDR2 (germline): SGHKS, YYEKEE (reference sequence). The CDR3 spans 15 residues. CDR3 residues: CASSRGRVGTYEQYV. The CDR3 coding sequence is TGTGCCAGCAGCCGTGGACGGGTGGGCACCTACGAGCAGTACGTC.

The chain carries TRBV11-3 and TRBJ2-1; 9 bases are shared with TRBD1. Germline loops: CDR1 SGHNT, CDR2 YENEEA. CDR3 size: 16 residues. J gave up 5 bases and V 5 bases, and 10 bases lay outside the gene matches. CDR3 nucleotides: TGTGCCAGCAGCCGTGGCTTGACAGGGGGGAACAATGAGCAGTTCTTC. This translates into CASSRGLTGGNNEQFF.

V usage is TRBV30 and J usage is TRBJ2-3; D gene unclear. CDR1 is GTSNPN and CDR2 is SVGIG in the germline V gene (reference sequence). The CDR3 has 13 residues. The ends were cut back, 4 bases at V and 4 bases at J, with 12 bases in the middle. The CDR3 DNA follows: TGTGCCTGGACCACTTCTTCCCCAGATACGCAGTATTTT. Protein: CAWTTSSPDTQYF.

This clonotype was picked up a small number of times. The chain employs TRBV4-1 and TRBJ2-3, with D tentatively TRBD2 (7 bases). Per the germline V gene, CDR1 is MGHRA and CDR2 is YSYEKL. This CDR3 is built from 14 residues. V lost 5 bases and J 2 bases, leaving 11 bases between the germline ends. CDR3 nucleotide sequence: TGCGCCAGCAGCAACGGGGGGCTCACAGATACGCAGTATTTT. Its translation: CASSNGGLTDTQYF.

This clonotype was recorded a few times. CDR3 sequence: CAGHSGAYSGTQYF. CDR3 nucleotides: TGTGCCGGTCATAGCGGGGCCTACTCCGGTACGCAGTATTTT. The chain carries TRBV18 and TRBJ2-3; TRBD2 matches at 8 bases. CDR3 length equals 14 residues. V was pared by 11 bases and J by 8 bases, with 15 bases of the junction left unmatched. Per the germline V gene, CDR1 is KGHSH and CDR2 is LQKENI.

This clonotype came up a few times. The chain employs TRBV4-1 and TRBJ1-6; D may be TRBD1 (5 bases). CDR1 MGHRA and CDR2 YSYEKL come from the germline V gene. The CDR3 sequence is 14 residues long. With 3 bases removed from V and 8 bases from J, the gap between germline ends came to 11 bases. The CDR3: CASSQGRGDSPLHF. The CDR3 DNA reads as TGCGCCAGCAGCCAGGGACGGGGGGATTCACCCCTCCACTTT.

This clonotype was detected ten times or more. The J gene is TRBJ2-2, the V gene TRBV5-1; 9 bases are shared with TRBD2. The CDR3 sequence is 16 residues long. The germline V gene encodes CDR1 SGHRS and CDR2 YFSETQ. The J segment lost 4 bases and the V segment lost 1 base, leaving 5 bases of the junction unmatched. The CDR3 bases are TGCGCCAGCAGCTTGAACCCTAGCGGGGCCACCGGGGAGCTGTTTTTT. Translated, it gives CASSLNPSGATGELFF.

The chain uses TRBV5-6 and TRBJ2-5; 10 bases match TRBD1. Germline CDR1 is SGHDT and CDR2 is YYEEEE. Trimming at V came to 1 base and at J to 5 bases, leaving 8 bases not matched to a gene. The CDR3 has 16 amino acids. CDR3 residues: CASSLLRQGAWETQYF. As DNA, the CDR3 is TGTGCCAGCAGCTTGCTGAGACAGGGGGCTTGGGAGACCCAGTACTTC.

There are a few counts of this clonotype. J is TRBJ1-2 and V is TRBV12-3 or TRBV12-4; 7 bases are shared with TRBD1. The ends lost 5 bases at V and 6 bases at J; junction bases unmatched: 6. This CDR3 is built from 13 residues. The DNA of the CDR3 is TGTGCCAGCAGTCTCGGGACAGTTGATGGCTACACCTTC. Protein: CASSLGTVDGYTF.

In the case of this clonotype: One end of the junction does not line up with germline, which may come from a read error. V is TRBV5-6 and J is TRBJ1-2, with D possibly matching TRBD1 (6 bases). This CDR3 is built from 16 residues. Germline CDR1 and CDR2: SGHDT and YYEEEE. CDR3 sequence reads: CTSSPNPPGVVYGYTF. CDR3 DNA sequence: TGTACCAGCAGCCCAAACCCACCAGGGGTGGTCTATGGCTACACCTTC.

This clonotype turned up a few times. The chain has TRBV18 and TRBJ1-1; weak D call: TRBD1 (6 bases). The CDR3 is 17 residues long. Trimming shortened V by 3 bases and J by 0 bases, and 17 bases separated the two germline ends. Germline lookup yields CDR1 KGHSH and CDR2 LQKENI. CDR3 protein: CASSPPTGGAMNTEAFF. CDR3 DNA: TGTGCCAGCTCACCCCCCACTGGGGGGGCCATGAACACTGAAGCTTTCTTT.

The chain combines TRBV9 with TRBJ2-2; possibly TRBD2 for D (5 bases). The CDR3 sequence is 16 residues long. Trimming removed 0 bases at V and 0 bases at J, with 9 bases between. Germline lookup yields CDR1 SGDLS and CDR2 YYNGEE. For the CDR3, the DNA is TGTGCCAGCAGCGTAGCGCCGGGAACGAACACCGGGGAGCTGTTTTTT. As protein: CASSVAPGTNTGELFF.

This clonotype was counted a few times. CDR3 nucleotides: TGCGCCAGCAGTGAGTCCGAGACTAGCGGGGGGAAAAACATTCAGTACTTC. Protein: CASSESETSGGKNIQYF. The chain links TRBV10-1 to TRBJ2-4; 13 positions agree with TRBD2. V lost 0 bases, J lost 4 bases, and 3 bases stayed unmatched. Germline CDR1 and CDR2: WNHNN and SYGVQD (reference sequence). This CDR3 has 17 residues.

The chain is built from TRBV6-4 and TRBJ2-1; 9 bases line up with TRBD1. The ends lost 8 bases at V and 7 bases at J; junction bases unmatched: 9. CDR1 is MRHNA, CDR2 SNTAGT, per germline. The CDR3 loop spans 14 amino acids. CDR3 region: CASLQGAGTNEQFF. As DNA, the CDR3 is TGTGCCAGCCTACAGGGGGCTGGAACGAATGAGCAGTTCTTC.

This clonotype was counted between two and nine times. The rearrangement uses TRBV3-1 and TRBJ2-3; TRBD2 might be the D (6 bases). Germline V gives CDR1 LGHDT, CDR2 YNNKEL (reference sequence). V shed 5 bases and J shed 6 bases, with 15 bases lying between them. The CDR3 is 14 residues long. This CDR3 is CASSLGLALDTQYF. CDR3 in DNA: TGTGCCAGCAGCTTGGGACTGGCCCTGGATACGCAGTATTTT.

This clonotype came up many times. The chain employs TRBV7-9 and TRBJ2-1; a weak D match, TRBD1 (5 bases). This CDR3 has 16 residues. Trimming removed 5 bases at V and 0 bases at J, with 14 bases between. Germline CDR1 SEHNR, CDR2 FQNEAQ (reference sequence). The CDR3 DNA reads TGTGCCAGCAGCCCGACCCAGGGTCGCTCCTACAATGAGCAGTTCTTC. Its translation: CASSPTQGRSYNEQFF.

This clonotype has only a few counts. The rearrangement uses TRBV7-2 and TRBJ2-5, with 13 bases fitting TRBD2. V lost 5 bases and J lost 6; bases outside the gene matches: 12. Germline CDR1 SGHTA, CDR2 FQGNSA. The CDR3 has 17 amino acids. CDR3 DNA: TGTGCCAGCAGCCCGACTAGCGGGGGGTCAAGGGGGCAGACCCAGTACTTC. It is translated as CASSPTSGGSRGQTQYF. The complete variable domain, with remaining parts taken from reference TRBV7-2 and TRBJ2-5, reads GAGVSQSPSNKVTEKGKDVELRCDPISGHTALYWYRQSLGQGLEFLIYFQGNSAPDKSGLPSDRFSAERTGGSVSTLTIQRTQQEDSAVYLCASSPTSGGSRGQTQYFGPGTRLLVL.

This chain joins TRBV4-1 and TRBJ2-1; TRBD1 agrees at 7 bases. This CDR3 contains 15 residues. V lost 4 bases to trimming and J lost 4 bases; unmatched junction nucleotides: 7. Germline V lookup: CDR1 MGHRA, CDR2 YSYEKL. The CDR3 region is CASSRGTVGYNEQFF. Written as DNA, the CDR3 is TGCGCCAGCAGCCGAGGGACAGTCGGGTACAATGAGCAGTTCTTC.